This T cell receptor beta chain was retrieved from a study of technical replicates of blood from a few donors. The V end was cut by 3 bases, the J end by 4 bases, with 9 bases between. The CDR3 runs to 13 residues. Germline-derived CDR1 and CDR2 are LNHDA and SQIVND (reference sequence). Repertoires were generated with immunoSEQ multiplex PCR, while TCRdb's copy carries only in-frame clones and drops some. The sample comprises around 80,000 clones, around 96% of which are singletons, and just over 0.3% rests with the top ten. This clone was observed once. The sample comprised T cells isolated from PBMCs. The source of this sequence is a human donor in good health. The gene calls are TRBV19 and TRBJ1-2; D unclear. The CDR3 nucleotides read TGTGCCAGTAGTATCTCAGAGCGCTATGGCTACACCTTC. Its protein product is CASSISERYGYTF. The full variable domain, with the rest looked up from reference TRBV19 and TRBJ1-2, is DGGITQSPKYLFRKEGQNVTLSCEQNLNHDAMYWYRQDPGQGLRLIYYSQIVNDFQKGDIAEGYSVSREKKESFPLTVTSAQKNPTAFYLCASSISERYGYTFGSGTRLTVV.